A single sample gave rise to the 16 T cell receptor beta chains below, sequenced in a study of blood T cell repertoires in COVID-19. The assay was immunoSEQ multiplex PCR, and TCRdb's table has in-frame clones only and misses some. Among roughly 270,000 clones listed, about 85% were seen once. Sequenced input: PBMCs or T cells enriched from blood (not recorded which). The receptors were gathered from a woman aged 50 to 60 who had recovered from COVID-19.

V usage is TRBV5-8 and J usage is TRBJ1-6; D gene unclear. Germline CDR1 reads SGHTS; CDR2 reads YDEGEE. The V end lost 4 bases, the J end lost 7 bases, and 9 bases lay between the germline ends. The CDR3 has 13 amino acids. In DNA, the CDR3 is TGTGCCAGCAGCCGACGAGGGAATTCACCCCTCCACTTT. Amino acids: CASSRRGNSPLHF.

The chain is built from TRBV27 and TRBJ2-5, with 9 nucleotides matching TRBD1. V lost 5 bases and J lost 5; bases outside the gene matches: 6. The germline V gene encodes CDR1 MNHEY and CDR2 SMNVEV (reference sequence). The CDR3 loop spans 14 amino acids. The CDR3 protein is CASSPPTGGETQYF. CDR3 DNA sequence: TGTGCCAGCAGTCCCCCAACAGGGGGCGAGACCCAGTACTTC.

The chain links TRBV11-3 to TRBJ1-1; possible D gene TRBD1, 6 bases. Germline loops: CDR1 SGHNT, CDR2 YENEEA. The CDR3 consists of 17 residues. With 6 bases removed from V and 1 base from J, the gap between germline ends came to 21 bases. This CDR3 is CASSQGGRGYGNTEAFF. The CDR3 coding sequence is TGTGCCAGCAGTCAAGGGGGACGGGGCTACGGGAACACTGAAGCTTTCTTT.

CDR3 DNA: TGTGCCAGCAGTCCCCCGGGACAGGGGAGGAACTACGAGCAGTACTTC. Its protein product is CASSPPGQGRNYEQYF. V gene TRBV28 combines with J gene TRBJ2-7; TRBD1 aligns across 10 bases. The CDR3 loop spans 16 amino acids. Germline values: CDR1 MDHEN, CDR2 SYDVKM. The J segment lost 3 bases and the V segment lost 5 bases, leaving 10 bases of the junction unmatched. Full variable domain (outside the CDR3, taken from reference TRBV28 and TRBJ2-7): DVKVTQSSRYLVKRTGEKVFLECVQDMDHENMFWYRQDPGLGLRLIYFSYDVKMKEKGDIPEGYSVSREKKERFSLILESASTNQTSMYLCASSPPGQGRNYEQYFGPGTRLTVT.

The rearrangement uses TRBV9 and TRBJ1-4, with D perhaps TRBD1 (5 bases). V was pared by 4 bases and J by 3 bases, with 22 bases between. CDR1 and CDR2 from the germline V gene are SGDLS and YYNGEE. CDR3 length: 18 amino acids. As DNA, the CDR3 is TGTGCCAGCAGCCCCCGAGGTGGGGCAGGGCTTTCTAATGAAAAACTGTTTTTT. Encoded protein: CASSPRGGAGLSNEKLFF.

The V gene is TRBV10-3, the J gene TRBJ1-2, with D possibly being TRBD1 (6 bases). The CDR3 runs 18 residues. The ends were cut back, 4 bases at V and 2 bases at J, with 23 bases in the middle. Germline CDR1 is ENHRY and CDR2 is SYGVKD. The CDR3 coding sequence is TGTGCCATCAGTGGTGGGGGGAGAACAGGGAGGGCCAACTATGGCTACACCTTC. Translating gives CAISGGGRTGRANYGYTF.

The CDR3 protein is CASSFFQTGGYTF. In nucleotides, the CDR3 is TGTGCCAGCAGTTTTTTCCAGACAGGTGGCTACACCTTC. The chain is built from TRBV12-3 or TRBV12-4 and TRBJ1-2, with a possible D match to TRBD1 (6 bases). This CDR3 comprises 13 residues. V lost 3 bases and J 7 bases, leaving 12 bases between the germline ends.

The chain joins TRBV19 to TRBJ2-7; tentatively, D is TRBD1 (5 bases). CDR1 and CDR2 (germline): LNHDA, SQIVND (reference sequence). The length of the CDR3 is 14 residues. Trimming pared 3 bases from V and 5 bases from J, leaving 14 bases between. CDR3 sequence: CASSIGRVKDEQYF. The CDR3 DNA reads as TGTGCCAGTAGTATCGGCAGGGTTAAAGACGAGCAGTACTTC.

The chain combines TRBV30 with TRBJ2-3; no reliable D call. Germline CDR1 is GTSNPN and CDR2 is SVGIG (reference sequence). V lost 4 bases and J 6 bases, leaving 11 bases between the germline ends. This CDR3 is 12 amino acids long. Here the CDR3 reads CAWTLNEDTQYF. The CDR3 DNA sequence: TGTGCCTGGACCCTTAATGAGGATACGCAGTATTTT. Full variable domain (missing parts from reference TRBV30 and TRBJ2-3): SQTIHQWPATLVQPVGSPLSLECTVEGTSNPNLYWYRQAAGRGLQLLFYSVGIGQISSEVPQNLSASRPQDRQFILSSKKLLLSDSGFYLCAWTLNEDTQYFGPGTRLTVL.

The chain links TRBV4-1 to TRBJ1-1; D is ambiguous. Looked up from germline, CDR1 is MGHRA and CDR2 is YSYEKL. Deletions cut 1 base from V and 1 base from J, with 7 bases between. CDR3 size: 14 residues. The CDR3 sequence is CASSQVAENTEAFF. Written as DNA, the CDR3 is TGCGCCAGCAGCCAAGTAGCAGAGAACACTGAAGCTTTCTTT.

The rearrangement joins TRBV28 to TRBJ2-1, with 10 positions matching TRBD1. The trim removed 5 bases at V and 5 bases at J, leaving 6 bases unmatched. Germline values: CDR1 MDHEN, CDR2 SYDVKM. The CDR3 length is 15 residues. The CDR3, as DNA: TGTGCCAGCAGTCTGGACAGGGGGTTCGACAATGAGCAGTTCTTC. Residues: CASSLDRGFDNEQFF.

This chain joins TRBV10-2 and TRBJ2-1; no firm D call. Trimming took off 9 bases at V and 5 bases at J, with 14 bases between the two ends. CDR3 length: 13 amino acids. The germline V gene has CDR1 WSHSY and CDR2 SAAADI. CDR3 in amino acids: CASTLGLHNEQFF. The CDR3 DNA sequence: TGCGCCAGTACCCTAGGCTTACACAATGAGCAGTTCTTC.

V is TRBV9 and J is TRBJ2-5, with TRBD1 as a possible D gene (5 bases). The CDR3 contains 15 residues. Germline lookup yields CDR1 SGDLS and CDR2 YYNGEE. Trimming removed 0 bases at V and 0 bases at J, with 9 bases between. DNA for the CDR3: TGTGCCAGCAGCGTAGAAGGGGCCTACCAAGAGACCCAGTACTTC. This translates into CASSVEGAYQETQYF. Full variable domain (missing parts from reference TRBV9 and TRBJ2-5): DSGVTQTPKHLITATGQRVTLRCSPRSGDLSVYWYQQSLDQGLQFLIQYYNGEERAKGNILERFSAQQFPDLHSELNLSSLELGDSALYFCASSVEGAYQETQYFGPGTRLLVL.

The chain recombines TRBV19 with TRBJ1-4; D is unclear. This CDR3 is built from 14 residues. With 5 bases removed from V and 8 bases from J, the gap between germline ends came to 15 bases. Germline CDR1 LNHDA, CDR2 SQIVND (reference sequence). In DNA form, the CDR3 reads TGTGCCAGTAGTCGGAATAGCGTGGGAGAAAAACTGTTTTTT. Protein product: CASSRNSVGEKLFF. The full variable domain, with the rest looked up from reference TRBV19 and TRBJ1-4, is DGGITQSPKYLFRKEGQNVTLSCEQNLNHDAMYWYRQDPGQGLRLIYYSQIVNDFQKGDIAEGYSVSREKKESFPLTVTSAQKNPTAFYLCASSRNSVGEKLFFGSGTQLSVL.

This clone was seen only once. This chain connects TRBV5-1 to TRBJ2-5, with 7 nucleotides matching TRBD2. Germline CDR1 reads SGHRS; CDR2 reads YFSETQ. This CDR3 is built from 16 residues. J gave up 4 bases and V 4 bases, and 13 bases lay outside the gene matches. The CDR3 DNA reads TGCGCCAGCAGCCCGGGACTAACATTAAGTGGAGAGACCCAGTACTTC. This codes for CASSPGLTLSGETQYF. Variable domain in full (rest from reference TRBV5-1 and TRBJ2-5): KAGVTQTPRYLIKTRGQQVTLSCSPISGHRSVSWYQQTPGQGLQFLFEYFSETQRNKGNFPGRFSGRQFSNSRSEMNVSTLELGDSALYLCASSPGLTLSGETQYFGPGTRLLVL.

This clone was detected only once. The chain uses TRBV19 and TRBJ2-1; weak D call: TRBD2 (5 bases). The CDR3 contains 15 residues. Germline CDR1 and CDR2: LNHDA and SQIVND (reference sequence). V was clipped by 5 bases and J by 7 bases, with 18 bases between them. The CDR3 reads CASSPRGLGWNEQFF. DNA of the CDR3: TGTGCCAGTAGTCCCCGAGGACTGGGGTGGAATGAGCAGTTCTTC.